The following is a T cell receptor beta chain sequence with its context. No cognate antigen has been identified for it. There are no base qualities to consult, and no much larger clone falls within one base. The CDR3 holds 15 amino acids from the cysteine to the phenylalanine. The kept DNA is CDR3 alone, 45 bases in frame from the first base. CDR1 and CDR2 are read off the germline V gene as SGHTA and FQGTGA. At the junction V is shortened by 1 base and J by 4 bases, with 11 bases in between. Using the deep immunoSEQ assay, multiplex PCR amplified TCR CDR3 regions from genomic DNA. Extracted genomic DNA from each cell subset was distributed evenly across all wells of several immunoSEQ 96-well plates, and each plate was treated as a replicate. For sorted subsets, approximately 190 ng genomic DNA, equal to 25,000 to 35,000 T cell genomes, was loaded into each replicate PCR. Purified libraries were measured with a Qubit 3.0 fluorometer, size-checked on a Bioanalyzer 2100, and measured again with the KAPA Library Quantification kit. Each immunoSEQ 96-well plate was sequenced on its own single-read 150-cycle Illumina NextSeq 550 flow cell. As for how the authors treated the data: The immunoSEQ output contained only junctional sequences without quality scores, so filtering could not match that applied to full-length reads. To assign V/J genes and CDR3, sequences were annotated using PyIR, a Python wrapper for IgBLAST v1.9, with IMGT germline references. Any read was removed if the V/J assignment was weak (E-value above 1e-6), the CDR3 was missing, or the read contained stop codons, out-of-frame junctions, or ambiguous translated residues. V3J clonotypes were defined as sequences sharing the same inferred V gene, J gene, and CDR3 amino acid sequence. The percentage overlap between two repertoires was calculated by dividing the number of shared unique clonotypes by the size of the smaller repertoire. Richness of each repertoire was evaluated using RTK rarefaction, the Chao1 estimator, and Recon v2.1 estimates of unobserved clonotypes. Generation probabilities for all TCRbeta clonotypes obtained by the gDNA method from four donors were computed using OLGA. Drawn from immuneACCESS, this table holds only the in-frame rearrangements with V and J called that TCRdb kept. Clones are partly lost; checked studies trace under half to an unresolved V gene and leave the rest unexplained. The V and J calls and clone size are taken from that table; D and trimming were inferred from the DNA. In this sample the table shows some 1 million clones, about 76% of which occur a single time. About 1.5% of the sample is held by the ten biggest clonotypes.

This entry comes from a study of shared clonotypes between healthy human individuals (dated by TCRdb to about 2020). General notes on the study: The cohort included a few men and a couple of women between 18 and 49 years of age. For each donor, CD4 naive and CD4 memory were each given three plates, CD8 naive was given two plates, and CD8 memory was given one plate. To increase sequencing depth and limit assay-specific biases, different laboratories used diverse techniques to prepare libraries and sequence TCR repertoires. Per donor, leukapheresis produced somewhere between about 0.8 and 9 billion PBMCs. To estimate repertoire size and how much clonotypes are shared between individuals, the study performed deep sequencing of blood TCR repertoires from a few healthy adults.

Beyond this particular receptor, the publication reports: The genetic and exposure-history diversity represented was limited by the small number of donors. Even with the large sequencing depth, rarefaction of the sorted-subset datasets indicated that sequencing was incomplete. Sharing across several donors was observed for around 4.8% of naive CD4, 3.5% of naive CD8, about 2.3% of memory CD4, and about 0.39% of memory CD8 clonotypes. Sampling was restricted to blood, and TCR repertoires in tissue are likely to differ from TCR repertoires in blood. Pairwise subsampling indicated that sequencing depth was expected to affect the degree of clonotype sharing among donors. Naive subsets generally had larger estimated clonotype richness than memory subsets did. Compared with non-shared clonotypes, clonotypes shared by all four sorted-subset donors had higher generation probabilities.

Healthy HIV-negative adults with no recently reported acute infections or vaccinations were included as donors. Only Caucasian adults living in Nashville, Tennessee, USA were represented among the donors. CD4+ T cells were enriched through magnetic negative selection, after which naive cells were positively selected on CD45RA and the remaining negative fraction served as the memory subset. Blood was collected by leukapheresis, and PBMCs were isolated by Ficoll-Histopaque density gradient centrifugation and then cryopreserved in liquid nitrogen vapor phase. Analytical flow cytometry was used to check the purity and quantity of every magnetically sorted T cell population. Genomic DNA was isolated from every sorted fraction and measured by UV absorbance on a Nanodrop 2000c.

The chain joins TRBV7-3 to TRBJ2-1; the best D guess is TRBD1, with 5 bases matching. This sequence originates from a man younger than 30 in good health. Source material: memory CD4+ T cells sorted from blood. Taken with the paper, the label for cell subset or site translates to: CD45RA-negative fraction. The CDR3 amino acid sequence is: CASSLKGKGYNEQFF. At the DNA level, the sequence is TGTGCCAGCAGCTTAAAGGGAAAGGGGTACAATGAGCAGTTCTTC.